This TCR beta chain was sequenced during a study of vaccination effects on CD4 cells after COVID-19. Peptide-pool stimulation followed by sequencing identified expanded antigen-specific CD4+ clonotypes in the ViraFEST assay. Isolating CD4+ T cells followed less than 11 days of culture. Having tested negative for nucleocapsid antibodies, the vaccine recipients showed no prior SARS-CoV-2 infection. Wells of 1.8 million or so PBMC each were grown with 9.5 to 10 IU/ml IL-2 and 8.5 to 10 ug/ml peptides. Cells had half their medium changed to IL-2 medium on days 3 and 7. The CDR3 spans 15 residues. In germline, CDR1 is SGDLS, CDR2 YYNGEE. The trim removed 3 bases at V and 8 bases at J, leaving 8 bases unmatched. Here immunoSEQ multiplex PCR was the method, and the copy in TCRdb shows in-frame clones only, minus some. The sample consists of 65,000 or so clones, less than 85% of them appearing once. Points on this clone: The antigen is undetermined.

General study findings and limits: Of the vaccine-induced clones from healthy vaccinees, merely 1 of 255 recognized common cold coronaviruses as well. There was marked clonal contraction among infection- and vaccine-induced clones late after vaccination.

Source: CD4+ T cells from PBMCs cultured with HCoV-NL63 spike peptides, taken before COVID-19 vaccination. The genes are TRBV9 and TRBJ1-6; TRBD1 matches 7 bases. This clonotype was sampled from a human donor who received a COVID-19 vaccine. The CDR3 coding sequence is TGTGCCAGCAGCGCCTACAGGGGTGCGGATTCACCCCTCCACTTT. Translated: CASSAYRGADSPLHF.